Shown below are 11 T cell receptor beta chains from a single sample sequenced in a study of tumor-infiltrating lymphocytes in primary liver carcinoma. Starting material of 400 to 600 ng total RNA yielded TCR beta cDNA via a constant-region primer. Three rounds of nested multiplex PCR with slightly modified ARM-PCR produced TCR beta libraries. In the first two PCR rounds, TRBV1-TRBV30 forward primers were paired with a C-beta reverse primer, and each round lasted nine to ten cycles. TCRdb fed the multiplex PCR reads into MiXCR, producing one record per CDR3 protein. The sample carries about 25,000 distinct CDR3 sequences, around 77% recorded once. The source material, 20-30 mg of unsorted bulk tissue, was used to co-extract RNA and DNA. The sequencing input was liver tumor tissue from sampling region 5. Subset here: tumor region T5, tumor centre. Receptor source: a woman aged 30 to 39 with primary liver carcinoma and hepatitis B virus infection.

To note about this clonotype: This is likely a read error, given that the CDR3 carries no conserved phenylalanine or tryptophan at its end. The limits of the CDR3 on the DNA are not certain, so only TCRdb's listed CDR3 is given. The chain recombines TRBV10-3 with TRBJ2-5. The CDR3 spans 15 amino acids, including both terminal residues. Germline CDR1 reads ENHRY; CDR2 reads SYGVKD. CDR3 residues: CAISEPATRQETRYL.

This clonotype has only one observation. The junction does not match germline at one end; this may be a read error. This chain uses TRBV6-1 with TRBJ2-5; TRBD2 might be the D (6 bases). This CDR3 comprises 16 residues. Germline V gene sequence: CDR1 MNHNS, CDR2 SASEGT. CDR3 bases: TGTGTCAGCAGTCTTTACTCCCTGCTGGGAGGAGAGACCCATTACTTC. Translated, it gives CVSSLYSLLGGETHYF.

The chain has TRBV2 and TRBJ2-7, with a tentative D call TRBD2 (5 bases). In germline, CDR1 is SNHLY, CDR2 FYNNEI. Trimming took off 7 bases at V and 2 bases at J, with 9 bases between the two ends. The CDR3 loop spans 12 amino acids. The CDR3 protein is CASILGPYEQYF. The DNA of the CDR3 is TGTGCCAGCATACTAGGACCCTACGAGCAGTACTTC.

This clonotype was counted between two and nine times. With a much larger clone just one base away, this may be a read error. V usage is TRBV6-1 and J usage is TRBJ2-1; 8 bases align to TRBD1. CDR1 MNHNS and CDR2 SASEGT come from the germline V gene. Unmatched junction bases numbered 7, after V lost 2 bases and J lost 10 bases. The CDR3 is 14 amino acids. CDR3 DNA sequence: TGTGCCAGCAGTGAACACGACAGGGGAGGAGAGCAGTTCTTC. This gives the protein CASSEHDRGGEQFF.

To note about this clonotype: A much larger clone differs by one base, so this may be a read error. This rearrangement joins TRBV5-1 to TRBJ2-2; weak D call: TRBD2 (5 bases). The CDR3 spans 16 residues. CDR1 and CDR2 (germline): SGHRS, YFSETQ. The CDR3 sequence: CVSSLTDRPNTGELLF. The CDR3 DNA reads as TGCGTCAGCAGCTTGACGGACCGACCGAACACCGGGGAGCTGCTTTTT. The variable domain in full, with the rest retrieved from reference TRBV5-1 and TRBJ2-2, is KAGVTQTPRYLIKTRGQQVTLSCSPISGHRSVSWYQQTPGQGLQFLFEYFSETQRNKGNFPGRFSGRQFSNSRSEMNVSTLELGDSALYLCVSSLTDRPNTGELLFGEGSRLTVL.

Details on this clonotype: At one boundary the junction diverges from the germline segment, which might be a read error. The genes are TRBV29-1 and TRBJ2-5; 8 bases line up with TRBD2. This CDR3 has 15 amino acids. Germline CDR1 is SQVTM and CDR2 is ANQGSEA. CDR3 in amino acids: CSVDFTGGPAETQYF. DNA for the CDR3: TGTAGCGTTGATTTCACGGGAGGGCCGGCAGAGACCCAATACTTC. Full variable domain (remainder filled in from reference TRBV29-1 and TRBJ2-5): SAVISQKPSRDICQRGTSLTIQCQVDSQVTMMFWYRQQPGQSLTLIATANQGSEATYESGFVIDKFPISRPNLTFSTLTVSNMSPEDSSIYLCSVDFTGGPAETQYFGPGTRLLVL.

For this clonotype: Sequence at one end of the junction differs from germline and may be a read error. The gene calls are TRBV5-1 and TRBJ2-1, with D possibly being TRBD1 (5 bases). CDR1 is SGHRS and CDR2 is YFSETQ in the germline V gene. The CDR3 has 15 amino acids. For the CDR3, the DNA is TGCGCCAGCAGTTTGGCGGACATGGTTACAAATGAGCAGTTCTTC. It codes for CASSLADMVTNEQFF.

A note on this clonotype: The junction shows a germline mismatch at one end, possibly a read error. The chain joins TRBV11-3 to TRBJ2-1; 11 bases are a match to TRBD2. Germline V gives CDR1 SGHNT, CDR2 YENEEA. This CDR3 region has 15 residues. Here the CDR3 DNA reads TGTGTCAGTAGCCGAGTAGCGGGGGGGGGGTATGAGCAGCTCTTC. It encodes CVSSRVAGGGYEQLF.

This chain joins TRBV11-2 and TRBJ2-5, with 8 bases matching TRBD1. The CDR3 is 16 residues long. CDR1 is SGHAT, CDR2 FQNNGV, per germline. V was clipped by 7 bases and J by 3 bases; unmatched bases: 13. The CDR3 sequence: CASNARTGGAKETQYF. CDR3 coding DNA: TGTGCCAGCAACGCAAGAACAGGGGGTGCGAAAGAGACCCAGTACTTC.

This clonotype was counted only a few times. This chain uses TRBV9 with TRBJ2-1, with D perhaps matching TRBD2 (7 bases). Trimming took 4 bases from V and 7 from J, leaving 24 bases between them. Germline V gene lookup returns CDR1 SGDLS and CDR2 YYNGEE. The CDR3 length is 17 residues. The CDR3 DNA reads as TGTGCCAGCAGCCAAACAGGGAGGCGGGAGAGTGGAAATGAGCAGTTCTTC. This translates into CASSQTGRRESGNEQFF. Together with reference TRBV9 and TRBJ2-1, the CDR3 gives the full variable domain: DSGVTQTPKHLITATGQRVTLRCSPRSGDLSVYWYQQSLDQGLQFLIQYYNGEERAKGNILERFSAQQFPDLHSELNLSSLELGDSALYFCASSQTGRRESGNEQFFGPGTRLTVL.

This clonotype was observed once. CDR3 sequence: CTSSQGLTGRPDGYTF. In nucleotides, the CDR3 is TGCACAAGCAGCCAAGGTCTGACCGGGAGGCCGGACGGCTACACCTTC. The rearrangement uses TRBV4-1 and TRBJ1-2, with no clear D. Germline loops: CDR1 MGHRA, CDR2 YSYEKL. The CDR3 spans 16 residues.